This T cell receptor beta chain emerged from a study of cytomegalovirus exposure and HLA in healthy donors. Vbeta (60) and Jbeta (13) primers were used in the PCR. Libraries were prepared by immunoSEQ multiplex PCR; TCRdb keeps only in-frame clonotypes and omits some of them. The sample records about 160,000 clones, around 80% being singletons. This CDR3 is built from 15 residues. The V gene's germline CDR1 is SGHVS and CDR2 FQNEAQ. Trimming removed 5 bases from V and 5 bases from J, with 16 bases in between. This clonotype was sampled from a male donor in good health and CMV-seropositive. The V and J genes are TRBV7-8 and TRBJ2-1, with D possibly being TRBD2 (6 bases). Sequencing was performed on PBMCs. CDR3 in amino acids: CASSDASVRNNEQFF. The CDR3 region has the DNA TGTGCCAGCAGCGATGCTAGCGTAAGGAACAATGAGCAGTTCTTC.